This TCR beta chain is from a study of cytomegalovirus exposure and HLA in healthy donors. Study-wide points: With further analysis later on, most CMV-associated TCR beta chains appeared HLA-restricted. A later analysis found TCR association rates differed by HLA locus, highest for DRB1 and lowest for HLA-C. V segments that were indistinguishable, TRBV6-2 and TRBV6-3 among them, were omitted from analysis. In an earlier analysis, most TCR beta V segments were productive about 87% or about 30% of the time.

Turning to this clone: Its antigen is not known.

V lost 5 bases and J 3 bases, leaving 16 bases between the germline ends. The CDR3 contains 15 residues. From germline, CDR1 is SGHKS and CDR2 YYEKEE (reference sequence). The PCR had 60 Vbeta and 13 Jbeta primers. Sequenced by immunoSEQ multiplex PCR; TCRdb stores in-frame clones only, minus some. The repertoire consists of around 160,000 clones, with 60% to 80% occurring once and the leading ten covering 11% to 15%. The TCR originated in a man aged 50 to 60 in good health and CMV-seropositive. The rearrangement joins TRBV5-5 to TRBJ2-3; no firm D call. Material: PBMCs. The CDR3 sequence is CASRFLRFATDTQYF. The CDR3 region has the DNA TGTGCCAGCAGGTTTCTACGATTCGCGACAGATACGCAGTATTTT.